This record covers a single TCR beta chain. The PCR contained 60 Vbeta and 13 Jbeta primers. Assay used: immunoSEQ multiplex PCR; TCRdb lists only in-frame clones, some missing. Found here are fewer than 200,000 clones, about 86% of them singletons; the top ten hold about 2.2%. This entry belongs to a study of cytomegalovirus exposure and HLA in healthy donors. The CDR3 has 15 amino acids. From germline, CDR1 is LNHDA and CDR2 SQIVND (reference sequence). V shed 3 bases and J 2 bases; nucleotides not matched to a gene: 4. What was sequenced was PBMCs. The receptor was derived from a woman in her twenties or thirties in good health and CMV-seronegative. V and J are TRBV19 and TRBJ1-5; 7 nucleotides agree with TRBD1. For the CDR3, the DNA is TGTGCCAGTAGTATCGGACAGGCCGGCAATCAGCCCCAGCATTTT. This gives the protein CASSIGQAGNQPQHF.